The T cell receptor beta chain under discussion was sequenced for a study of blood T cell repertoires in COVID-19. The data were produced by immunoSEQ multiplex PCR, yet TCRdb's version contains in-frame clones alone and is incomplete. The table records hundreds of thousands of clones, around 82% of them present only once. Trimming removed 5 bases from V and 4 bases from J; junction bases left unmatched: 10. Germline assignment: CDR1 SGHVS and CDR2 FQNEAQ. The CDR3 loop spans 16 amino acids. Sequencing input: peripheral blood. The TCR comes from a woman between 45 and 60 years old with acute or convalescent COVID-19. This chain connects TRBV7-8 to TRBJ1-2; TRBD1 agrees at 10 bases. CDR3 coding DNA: TGTGCCAGCAGCAACCGGGACAGGGGAAGAAGCTATGGCTACACCTTC. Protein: CASSNRDRGRSYGYTF.